Described below is a single TCR beta chain sequence and its context. At the DNA level, this CDR3 is encoded by other sequences in the same sample as well. This sample stems from a study of Ad26.COV2.S vaccination and SARS-CoV-2 variants. The table came from immunoSEQ multiplex PCR; TCRdb's copy has only in-frame clones and leaves some out. The data contain about 280,000 clones, about 89% of them singletons. The ends lost 1 base at V and 4 bases at J; junction bases unmatched: 7. CDR1 SGDLS and CDR2 YYNGEE come from the germline V gene. CDR3 length: 15 residues. The treatment here: 15 to 20 received Ad26.COV2.S at low or high dose, single or two shots; a few received placebo; per-sample allocation not given. The samples date from day 63 after the first vaccine or placebo injection.

The sample was peripheral blood, taken in a trial of Ad26.COV2.S vaccine versus placebo. The clonotype was recovered from a person between 18 and 60 years old who received the Ad26.COV2.S COVID-19 vaccine or a placebo. The chain carries TRBV9 and TRBJ2-5; 7 bases map to TRBD2. For the CDR3, the DNA is TGTGCCAGCAGCGTAAGGGACGGACTAGGAGAGACCCAGTACTTC. Translated: CASSVRDGLGETQYF.